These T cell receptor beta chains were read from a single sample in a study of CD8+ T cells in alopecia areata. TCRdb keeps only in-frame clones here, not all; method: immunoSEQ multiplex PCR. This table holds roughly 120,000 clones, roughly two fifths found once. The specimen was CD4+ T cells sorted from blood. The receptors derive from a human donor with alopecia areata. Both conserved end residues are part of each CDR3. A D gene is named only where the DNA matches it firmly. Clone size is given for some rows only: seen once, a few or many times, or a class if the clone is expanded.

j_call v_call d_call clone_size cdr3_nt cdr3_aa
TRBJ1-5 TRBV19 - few TGTGCCAGTAGTCCCCTGACAGGCTCCAGCAATCAGCCCCAGCATTTT CASSPLTGSSNQPQHF
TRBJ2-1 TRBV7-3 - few TGTGCCAGCAGCCAGGACAATGAGCAGTTCTTC CASSQDNEQFF
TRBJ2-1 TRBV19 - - TGTGCCAGTAGTATCCGGGATGAGCAGTTCTTC CASSIRDEQFF
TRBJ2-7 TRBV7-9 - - TGTGCCAGCAGCTTTCGTGGAGGGGGCTACGAGCAGTACTTC CASSFRGGGYEQYF
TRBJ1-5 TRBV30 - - TGTGCCTGGAGTGTAACCGGGGCCAATCAGCCCCAGCATTTT CAWSVTGANQPQHF
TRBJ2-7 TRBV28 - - TGTGCCAGTAGAGCCGGGGGCCTGCGAGAGCAGTACTTC CASRAGGLREQYF
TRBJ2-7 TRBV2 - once TGTGCCAGCAGGGTCCTGGCAGTTAGGGAGCAGTACTTC CASRVLAVREQYF
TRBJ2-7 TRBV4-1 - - TGCGCCAGCAGCCAAGTGGGGTATCCAGGGGTACAGGGTCGAGGGCTCGAGCAGTACTTC CASSQVGYPGVQGRGLEQYF
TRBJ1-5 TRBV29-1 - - TGCAGCGTTGCCAGGGGAGCCAGCAATCAGCCCCAGCATTTT CSVARGASNQPQHF
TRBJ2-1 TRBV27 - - TGTGCCAGCAGTCCGCGGGGCCCTGAGCAGTTCTTC CASSPRGPEQFF
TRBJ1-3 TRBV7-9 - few TGTGCCAGCAGCTACAACTCAGCTAGCGGAAACACCATATATTTT CASSYNSASGNTIYF
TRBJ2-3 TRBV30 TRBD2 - TGTGCCTGGAGTGGGACTCCCCGGACTAGCGGGAGGTTGAGAGATACGCAGTATTTT CAWSGTPRTSGRLRDTQYF
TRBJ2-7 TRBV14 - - TGTGCCAGCAGCCAAGCCGGGAGAAGCTCCTACGAGCAGTACTTC CASSQAGRSSYEQYF
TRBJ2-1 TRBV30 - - TGTGCCTGGAGCGGAACTGCCGGAGCCGCCGTGCAGTTCTTC CAWSGTAGAAVQFF
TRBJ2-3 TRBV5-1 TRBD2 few TGCGCCAGCAGCTTGGGGCTAGCGGGAGATCAAGATACGCAGTATTTT CASSLGLAGDQDTQYF
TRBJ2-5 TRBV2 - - TGTGCCAGCAGTGACCAAAGGGATCAAGAGACCCAGTACTTC CASSDQRDQETQYF
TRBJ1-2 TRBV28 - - TGTGCCAGCAGTCGCAGCGCGCACTATGGCTACACCTTC CASSRSAHYGYTF
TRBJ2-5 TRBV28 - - TGTGCCAGCAGCGGGGGCGCTGTAGAGACCCAGTACTTC CASSGGAVETQYF
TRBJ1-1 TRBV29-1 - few TGCAGCGTGCGGGACACGAACACTGAAGCTTTCTTT CSVRDTNTEAFF
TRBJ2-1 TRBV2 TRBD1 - TGTGCCAGCAGTGGGGACAGGGGCCAATACAATGAGCAGTTCTTC CASSGDRGQYNEQFF
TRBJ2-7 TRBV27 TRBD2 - TGTGCCAGCAGTTTTTTCGGGGGGAGGACGGAGCGAATCTACGAGCAGTACTTC CASSFFGGRTERIYEQYF
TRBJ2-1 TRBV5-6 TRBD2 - TGTGCCAGCAGCCGTCTAGCGGGCAATGAGCAGTTCTTC CASSRLAGNEQFF
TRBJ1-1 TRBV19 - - TGTGCCAGTAGTTACAGGGAGAACACTGAAGCTTTCTTT CASSYRENTEAFF
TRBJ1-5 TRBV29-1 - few TGCAGCGTCCGACTGAATAGCAATCAGCCCCAGCATTTT CSVRLNSNQPQHF
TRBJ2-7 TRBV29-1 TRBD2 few TGCAGCGTTCGCCCCGGTGGAAGCGGGGTTCTCGAGCAGTACTTC CSVRPGGSGVLEQYF
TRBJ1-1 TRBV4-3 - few TGCGCCAGCAGCCAAGACCCCCAGGGTATCACTGAAGCTTTCTTT CASSQDPQGITEAFF
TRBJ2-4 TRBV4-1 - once TGCGCCAGCAGCCAAATGAGGGGTACCAAAAACATTCAGTACTTC CASSQMRGTKNIQYF
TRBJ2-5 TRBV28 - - TGTGCCAGCAGCCTTCACCAAGCCGGGGAGACCCAGTACTTC CASSLHQAGETQYF
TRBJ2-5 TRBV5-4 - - TGTGCAGACCATCTTCGGGGGCAAGGAGAGACCCAGTACTTC CADHLRGQGETQYF
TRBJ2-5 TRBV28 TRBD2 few TGTGCCAGCAGTATCGGACTAGACAAGGAGACCCAGTACTTC CASSIGLDKETQYF
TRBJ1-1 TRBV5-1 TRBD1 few TGCGCCAGCAGCTCCCGACAGGGGGGGAACACTGAAGCTTTCTTT CASSSRQGGNTEAFF
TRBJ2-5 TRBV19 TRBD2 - TGTGCCAGTAGTATAAGAACATCGACTAGCGGGATTGGGACCCAGTACTTC CASSIRTSTSGIGTQYF
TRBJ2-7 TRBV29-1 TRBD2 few TGCAGCGTAATAACTAGCGGCCTAACCCAGTACTTC CSVITSGLTQYF
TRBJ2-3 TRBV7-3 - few TGTGCCAGCAGCTTATCTGGGAAGACAGATACGCAGTATTTT CASSLSGKTDTQYF
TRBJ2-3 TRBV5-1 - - TGCGCCAGCAGCATGACAGATACGCAGTATTTT CASSMTDTQYF